This TCR beta chain is from a study of blood T cell repertoires in COVID-19. CDR3 length: 19 residues. CDR1 is SGHDT, CDR2 YYEEEE, per germline. V dropped 4 bases and J dropped 1; count of bases not matched to a gene: 12. Individuals drawn from approximately 26 US areas were roughly 18 to 95 years old. Participants' own reports of clinical history determined their cohort assignment. The method was immunoSEQ multiplex PCR; TCRdb's version includes in-frame clones alone and lacks a portion of them. This table holds about 220,000 clones, approximately 82% found once. The sample taken for sequencing was PBMCs or T cells enriched from blood (not recorded which). This chain joins TRBV5-6 and TRBJ2-1; TRBD2 matches 12 bases. The receptor's source is a man in his forties who had recovered from COVID-19. The CDR3 reads CASSPLTSGRHLSYNEQFF. The CDR3 coding sequence is TGTGCCAGCAGCCCTCTCACTAGCGGGAGGCACCTATCCTACAATGAGCAGTTCTTC.